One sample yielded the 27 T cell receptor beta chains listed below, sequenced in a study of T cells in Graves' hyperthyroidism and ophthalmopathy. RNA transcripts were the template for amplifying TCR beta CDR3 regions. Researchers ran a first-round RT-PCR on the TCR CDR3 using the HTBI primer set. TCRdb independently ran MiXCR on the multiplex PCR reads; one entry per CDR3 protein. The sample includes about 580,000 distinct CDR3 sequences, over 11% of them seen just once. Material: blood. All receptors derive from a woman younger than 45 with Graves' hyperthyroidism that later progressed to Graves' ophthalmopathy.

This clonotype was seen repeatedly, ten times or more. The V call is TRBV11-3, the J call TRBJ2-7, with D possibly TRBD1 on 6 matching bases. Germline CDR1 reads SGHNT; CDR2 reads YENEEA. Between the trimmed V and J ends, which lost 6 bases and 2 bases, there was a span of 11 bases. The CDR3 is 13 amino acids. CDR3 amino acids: CASRDRSTYEQYF. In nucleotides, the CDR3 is TGTGCCAGCAGGGACAGAAGTACCTACGAGCAGTACTTC.

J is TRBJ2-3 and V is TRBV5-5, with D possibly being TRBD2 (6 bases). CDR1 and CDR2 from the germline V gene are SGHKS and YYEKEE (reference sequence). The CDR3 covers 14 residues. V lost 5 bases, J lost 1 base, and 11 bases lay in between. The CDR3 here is CASRRDSGTDTQYF. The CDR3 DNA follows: TGTGCCAGCAGGAGGGACTCCGGCACAGATACGCAGTATTTT.

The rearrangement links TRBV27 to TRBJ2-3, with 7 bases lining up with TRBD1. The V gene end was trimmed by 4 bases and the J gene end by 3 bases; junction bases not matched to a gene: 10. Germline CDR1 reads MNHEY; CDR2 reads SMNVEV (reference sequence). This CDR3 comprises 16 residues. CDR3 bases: TGTGCCAGCAGTTCCGACAGGGTATTTTCGACAGATACGCAGTATTTT. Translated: CASSSDRVFSTDTQYF.

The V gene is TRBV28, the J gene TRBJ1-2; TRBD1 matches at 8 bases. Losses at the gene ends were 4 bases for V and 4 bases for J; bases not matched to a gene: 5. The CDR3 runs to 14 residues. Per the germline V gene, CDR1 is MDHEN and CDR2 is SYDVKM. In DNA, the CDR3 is TGTGCCAGCAGTTCCCGGACAGGGCTCTATGGCTACACCTTC. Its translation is CASSSRTGLYGYTF.

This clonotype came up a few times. The CDR3 DNA reads TGTGCCAGCAGCTTAGTAAGGCCTAGCGGGAGTAGGACAGATACGCAGTATTTT. This codes for CASSLVRPSGSRTDTQYF. The chain uses TRBV7-8 and TRBJ2-3, with 10 bases that match TRBD2. This CDR3 contains 18 residues. Germline-derived CDR1 and CDR2 are SGHVS and FQNEAQ. Trimming took 1 base from V and 3 from J; bases not matched to a gene: 10.

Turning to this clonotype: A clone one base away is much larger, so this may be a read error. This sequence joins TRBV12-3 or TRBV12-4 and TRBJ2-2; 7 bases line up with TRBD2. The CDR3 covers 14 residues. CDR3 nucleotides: TGTGCCAGCGGGACTACGCCGAAGACCGGGGAGCTGTTTTTT. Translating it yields CASGTTPKTGELFF.

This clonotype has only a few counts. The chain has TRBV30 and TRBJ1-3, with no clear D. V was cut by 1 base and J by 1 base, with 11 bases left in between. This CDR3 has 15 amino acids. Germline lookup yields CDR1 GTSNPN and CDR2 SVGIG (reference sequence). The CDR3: CAWSGSLTSGNTIYF. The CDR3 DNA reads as TGTGCCTGGAGTGGGAGTCTCACATCTGGAAACACCATATATTTT.

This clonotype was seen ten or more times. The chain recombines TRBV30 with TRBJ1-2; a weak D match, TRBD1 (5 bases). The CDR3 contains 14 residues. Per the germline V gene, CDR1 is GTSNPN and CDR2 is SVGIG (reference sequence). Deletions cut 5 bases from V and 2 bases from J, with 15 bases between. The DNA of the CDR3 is TGTGCCTGGGACGTGGAGGGGATCAACTATGGCTACACCTTC. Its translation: CAWDVEGINYGYTF.

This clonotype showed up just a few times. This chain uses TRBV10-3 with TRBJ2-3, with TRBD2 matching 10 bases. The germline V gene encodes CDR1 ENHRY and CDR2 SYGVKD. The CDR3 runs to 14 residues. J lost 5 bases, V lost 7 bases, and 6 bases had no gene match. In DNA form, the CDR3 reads TGTGCCATCACCCTAGCGGGAGCTATAGATACGCAGTATTTT. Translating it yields CAITLAGAIDTQYF.

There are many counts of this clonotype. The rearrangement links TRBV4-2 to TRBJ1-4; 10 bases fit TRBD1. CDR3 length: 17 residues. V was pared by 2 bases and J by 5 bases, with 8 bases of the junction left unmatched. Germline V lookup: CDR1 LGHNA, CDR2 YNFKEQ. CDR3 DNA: TGTGCCAGCAGCCAACGGGACAGGGGTCAGTCAAATGAAAAACTGTTTTTT. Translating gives CASSQRDRGQSNEKLFF.

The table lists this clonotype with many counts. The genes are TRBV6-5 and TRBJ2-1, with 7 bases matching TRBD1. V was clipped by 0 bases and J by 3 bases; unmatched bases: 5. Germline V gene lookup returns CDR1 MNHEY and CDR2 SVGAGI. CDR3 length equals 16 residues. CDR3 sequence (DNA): TGTGCCAGCAGTTACTCGAGAGGGGGCCTCTACAATGAGCAGTTCTTC. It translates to CASSYSRGGLYNEQFF.

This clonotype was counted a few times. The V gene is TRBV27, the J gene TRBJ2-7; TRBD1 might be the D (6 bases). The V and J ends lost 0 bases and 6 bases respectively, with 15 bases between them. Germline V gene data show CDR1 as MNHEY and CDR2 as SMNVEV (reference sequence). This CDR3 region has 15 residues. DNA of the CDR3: TGTGCCAGCAGTTTATCGGGGGCAGGGAAGGGCGAGCAGTACTTC. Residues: CASSLSGAGKGEQYF.

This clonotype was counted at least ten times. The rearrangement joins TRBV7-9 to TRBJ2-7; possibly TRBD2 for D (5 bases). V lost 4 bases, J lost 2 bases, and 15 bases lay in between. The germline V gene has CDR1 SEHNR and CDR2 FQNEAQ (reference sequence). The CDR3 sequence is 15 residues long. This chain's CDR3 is CASSSLVEGAYEQYF. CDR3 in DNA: TGTGCCAGCAGCTCACTGGTCGAGGGAGCCTACGAGCAGTACTTC.

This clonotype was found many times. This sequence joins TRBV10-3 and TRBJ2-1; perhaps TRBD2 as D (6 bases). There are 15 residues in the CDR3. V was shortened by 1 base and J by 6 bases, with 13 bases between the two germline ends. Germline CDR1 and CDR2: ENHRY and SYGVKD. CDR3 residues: CAISELAVRFNEQFF. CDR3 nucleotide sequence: TGTGCCATCAGTGAGTTAGCGGTGCGGTTCAATGAGCAGTTCTTC.

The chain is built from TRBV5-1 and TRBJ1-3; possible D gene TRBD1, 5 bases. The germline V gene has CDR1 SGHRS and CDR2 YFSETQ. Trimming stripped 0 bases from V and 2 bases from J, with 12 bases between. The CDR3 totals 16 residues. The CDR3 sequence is CASSLGGPETGNTIYF. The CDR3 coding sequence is TGCGCCAGCAGCTTGGGGGGACCGGAGACTGGAAACACCATATATTTT.

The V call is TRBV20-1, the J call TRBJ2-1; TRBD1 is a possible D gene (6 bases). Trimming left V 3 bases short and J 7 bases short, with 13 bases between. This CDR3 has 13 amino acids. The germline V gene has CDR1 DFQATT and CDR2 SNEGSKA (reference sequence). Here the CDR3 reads CSARGQGWNEQFF. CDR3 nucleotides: TGCAGTGCTAGGGGCCAGGGGTGGAATGAGCAGTTCTTC.

The CDR3: CASSTPGTGTGTEAFF. The CDR3 DNA reads TGTGCCAGCAGCACTCCCGGGACAGGCACCGGCACTGAAGCTTTCTTT. V usage is TRBV5-4 and J usage is TRBJ1-1, with 8 bases that match TRBD1. CDR3 length equals 16 residues. Trimming cost V 4 bases and J 4 bases; bases outside gene matches: 12. Germline-derived CDR1 and CDR2 are SGHNT and YYREEE (reference sequence).

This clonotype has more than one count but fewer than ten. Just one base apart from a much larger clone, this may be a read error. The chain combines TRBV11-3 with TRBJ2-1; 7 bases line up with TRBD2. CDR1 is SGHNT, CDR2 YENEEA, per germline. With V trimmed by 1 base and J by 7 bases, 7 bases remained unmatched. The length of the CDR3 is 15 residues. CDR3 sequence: CASSLVVGGVNEQFF. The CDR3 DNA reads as TGTGCCAGCAGCTTAGTAGTGGGAGGGGTGAATGAGCAGTTCTTC.

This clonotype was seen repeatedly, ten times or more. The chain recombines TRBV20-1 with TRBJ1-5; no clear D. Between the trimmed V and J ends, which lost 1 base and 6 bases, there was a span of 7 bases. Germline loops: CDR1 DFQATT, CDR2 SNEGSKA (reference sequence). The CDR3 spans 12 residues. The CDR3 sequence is CSARGGGQPQHF. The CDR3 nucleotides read TGCAGTGCTAGAGGAGGCGGTCAGCCCCAGCATTTT.

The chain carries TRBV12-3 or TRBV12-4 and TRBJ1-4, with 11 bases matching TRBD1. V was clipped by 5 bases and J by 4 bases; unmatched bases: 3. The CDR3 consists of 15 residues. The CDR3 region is CASSRTGGLNEKLFF. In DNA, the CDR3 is TGTGCCAGCAGTCGGACAGGGGGCCTTAATGAAAAACTGTTTTTT.

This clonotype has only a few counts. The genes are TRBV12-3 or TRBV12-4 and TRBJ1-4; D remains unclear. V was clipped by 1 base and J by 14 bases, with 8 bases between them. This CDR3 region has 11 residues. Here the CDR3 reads CASSLGAVLFF. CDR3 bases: TGTGCCAGCAGTTTAGGGGCGGTCCTGTTTTTT.

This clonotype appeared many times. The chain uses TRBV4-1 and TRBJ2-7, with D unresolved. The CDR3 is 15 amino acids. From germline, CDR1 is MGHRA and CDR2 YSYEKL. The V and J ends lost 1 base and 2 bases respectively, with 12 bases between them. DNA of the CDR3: TGCGCCAGCAGCCAAGTATCCGGACGCCCCTACGAGCAGTACTTC. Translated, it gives CASSQVSGRPYEQYF.

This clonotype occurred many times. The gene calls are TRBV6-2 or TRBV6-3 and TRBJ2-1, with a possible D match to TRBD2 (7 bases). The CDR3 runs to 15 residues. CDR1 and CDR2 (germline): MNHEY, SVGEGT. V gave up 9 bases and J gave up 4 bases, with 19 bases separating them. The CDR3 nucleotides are TGTGCCAGTACTCAGGGGCTAGCGGCTTACAATGAGCAGTTCTTC. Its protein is CASTQGLAAYNEQFF.

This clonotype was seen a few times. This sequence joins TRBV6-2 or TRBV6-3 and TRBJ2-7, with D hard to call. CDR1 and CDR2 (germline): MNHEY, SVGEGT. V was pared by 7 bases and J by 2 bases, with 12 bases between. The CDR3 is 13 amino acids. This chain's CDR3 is CASTSLETYEQYF. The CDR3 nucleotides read TGTGCCAGCACCTCCCTCGAAACCTACGAGCAGTACTTC.

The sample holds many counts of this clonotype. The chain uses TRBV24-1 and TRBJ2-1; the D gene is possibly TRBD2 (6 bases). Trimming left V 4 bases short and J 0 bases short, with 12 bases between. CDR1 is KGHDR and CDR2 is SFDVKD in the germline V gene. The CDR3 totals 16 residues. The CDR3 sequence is CATSEPTRSSYNEQFF. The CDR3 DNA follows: TGTGCCACCAGTGAACCGACTAGAAGCTCCTACAATGAGCAGTTCTTC.

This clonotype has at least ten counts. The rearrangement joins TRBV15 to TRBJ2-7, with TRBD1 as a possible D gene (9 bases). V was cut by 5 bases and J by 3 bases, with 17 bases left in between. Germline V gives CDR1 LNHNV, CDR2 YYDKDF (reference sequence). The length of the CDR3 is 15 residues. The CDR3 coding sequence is TGTGCCACCAGCCCGGGGGGGACAGGGTACTACGAGCAGTACTTC. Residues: CATSPGGTGYYEQYF.

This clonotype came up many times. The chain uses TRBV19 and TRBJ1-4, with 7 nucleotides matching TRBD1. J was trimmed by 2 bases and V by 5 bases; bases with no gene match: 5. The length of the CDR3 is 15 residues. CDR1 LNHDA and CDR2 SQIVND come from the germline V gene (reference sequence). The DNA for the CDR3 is TGTGCCAGTAGTCCAATGACAGGGACTAATGAAAAACTGTTTTTT. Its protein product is CASSPMTGTNEKLFF.